This TCR beta chain was recovered during a study of post-analysis software for immune sequencing data. Study-level points and caveats: Compared against controls, patients with multiple sclerosis displayed significantly lower normalized Chao1 diversity.

This clonotype was observed many times. Antigen specificity is unknown. cDNA libraries for TCR beta contained unique molecular identifiers. From about 1 to 10 million T cells, around 500,000 cDNA molecules were obtained. TCRdb re-derived calls from the PCR reads in MiXCR, one entry per CDR3 protein. The sample shows some 690,000 distinct CDR3 sequences, roughly 27% of them seen only once. This clonotype was obtained from a girl aged 5 to 17 with multiple sclerosis. What was sequenced was blood.

DNA for the CDR3: TGTGCCAGCAGCTCGGGACTCCTGGAGACCCAGTACTTC. Protein sequence: CASSSGLLETQYF. The chain is built from TRBV7-8 and TRBJ2-5; weak D call: TRBD2 (6 bases). V was clipped by 4 bases and J by 5 bases, with 11 bases between them. Germline assignment: CDR1 SGHVS and CDR2 FQNEAQ. The CDR3 sequence is 13 residues long.